Below, 10 T cell receptor beta chains from the same sample are listed, as sequenced in a study of CD4 T cells in relation to SARS-CoV-2 and coronaviruses. Before the COVID-19 pandemic, during about 2011-2019, CD4+ T cells were taken from unexposed donors. This table comes from immunoSEQ multiplex PCR, and its TCRdb copy is limited to in-frame clones, with some not included. The sample lists some 64,000 clones, about 95% occurring once. The sequenced material came from naive CD4+ T cells from PBMCs. The subset here: naive CD4+ T cells isolated by negative enrichment. Receptor source: a human donor in good health.

The chain has TRBV3-1 (or the pseudogene TRBV3-2) and TRBJ2-7; D tentatively fits TRBD1 or TRBD2 (5 bases each). The CDR3 runs to 16 residues. Trimming took off 8 bases at V and 2 bases at J, with 22 bases between the two ends. Germline-derived CDR1 and CDR2 are LGHDT and YNNKEL (reference sequence). The CDR3 region is CASSPYMGTPPYEQYF. DNA for the CDR3: TGTGCCAGCTCCCCCTACATGGGGACCCCACCCTACGAGCAGTACTTC.

The CDR3: CASSLAGGRLETQYF. The DNA of the CDR3 is TGTGCCAGCAGCTTAGCGGGGGGCAGGCTGGAGACCCAGTACTTC. The chain carries TRBV11-3 and TRBJ2-5; perhaps TRBD2 as D (7 bases). This CDR3 comprises 15 residues. The V end lost 1 base, the J end lost 5 bases, and 14 bases lay between the germline ends. The germline CDR1 and CDR2 sequences are SGHNT and YENEEA.

The chain combines TRBV27 with TRBJ2-3; 11 bases map to TRBD2. CDR1 and CDR2 from the germline V gene are MNHEY and SMNVEV (reference sequence). The CDR3 length is 17 residues. V was clipped by 5 bases and J by 5 bases; unmatched bases: 12. In nucleotides, the CDR3 is TGTGCCAGCAGTAGGCTAGCGGGAGGTCTTAGCGGAGATACGCAGTATTTT. Its translation: CASSRLAGGLSGDTQYF.

J is TRBJ2-7 and V is TRBV28; 10 bases are a match to TRBD2. V trimming: 6 bases; J trimming: 4 bases; junction bases outside the gene matches: 9. Germline lookup yields CDR1 MDHEN and CDR2 SYDVKM. CDR3 length: 15 residues. The CDR3 here is CASRNGPGLAYEQYF. CDR3 in DNA: TGTGCCAGCAGAAACGGCCCGGGACTAGCGTACGAGCAGTACTTC.

V usage is TRBV5-6 and J usage is TRBJ2-3, with 9 bases matching TRBD1. The V gene's germline CDR1 is SGHDT and CDR2 YYEEEE. This CDR3 contains 16 residues. Trimming at V came to 1 base and at J to 2 bases, leaving 5 bases not matched to a gene. For the CDR3, the DNA is TGTGCCAGCAGCTTGCCTGGGACAGGGATCACAGATACGCAGTATTTT. This sequence encodes CASSLPGTGITDTQYF.

The V gene is TRBV28, the J gene TRBJ1-3; no reliable D call. Germline V CDR1 and CDR2: MDHEN, SYDVKM. Deletions cut 4 bases from V and 1 base from J, with 11 bases between. The CDR3 runs 15 residues. CDR3 bases: TGTGCCAGCAGTTCCAACCAGGCGTCTGGAAACACCATATATTTT. This encodes CASSSNQASGNTIYF.

The chain carries TRBV25-1 and TRBJ2-3; TRBD1 or TRBD2 may be the D gene (5 bases each). The ends were cut back, 0 bases at V and 0 bases at J, with 10 bases in the middle. The germline V gene has CDR1 MGHDK and CDR2 SYGVNS. This CDR3 is built from 16 residues. The CDR3 DNA reads TGTGCCAGCAGTGAATATACGGGGCGGAGCACAGATACGCAGTATTTT. Encoded protein: CASSEYTGRSTDTQYF.

The V and J genes are TRBV19 and TRBJ2-2; 7 nucleotides align to TRBD2. V dropped 7 bases and J dropped 9; count of bases not matched to a gene: 14. CDR1 and CDR2 from the germline V gene are LNHDA and SQIVND (reference sequence). The CDR3 has 15 residues. In nucleotides, the CDR3 is TGTGCCAGTACCGCTGACCCCCTAGCGGCCAGGGAGCTGTTTTTT. It specifies CASTADPLAARELFF.

This chain uses TRBV5-1 with TRBJ1-4; no clear D gene. CDR3 size: 15 residues. Germline V gives CDR1 SGHRS, CDR2 YFSETQ. Trimming removed 0 bases at V and 8 bases at J, with 14 bases between. The CDR3 is CASSLAGREGEKLFF. The CDR3 DNA reads as TGCGCCAGCAGCTTGGCCGGTAGGGAGGGCGAAAAACTGTTTTTT.

The CDR3 DNA sequence: TGTGCCAGCAGTGAGACGGGACTAGCCGGCGAGCAGTACTTC. This translates into CASSETGLAGEQYF. The chain couples TRBV2 to TRBJ2-7; TRBD2 matches at 9 bases. CDR1 SNHLY and CDR2 FYNNEI come from the germline V gene. This CDR3 comprises 14 residues. V was pared by 3 bases and J by 6 bases, with 6 bases of the junction left unmatched.